The T cell receptor beta chain under discussion was sequenced for a study of graft-versus-host responses after intestinal transplantation. General observations from the study: Those patients showing graft-donor T cell macrochimerism displayed high graft-versus-host to host-versus-graft clonal ratios in allografts.

Germline assignment: CDR1 SGHAT and CDR2 FQNNGV. The CDR3 contains 14 residues. Trimming shortened V by 1 base and J by 2 bases, and 9 bases separated the two germline ends. Produced via immunoSEQ multiplex PCR; TCRdb's table is partial and in-frame only. The sample lists about 86,000 clones, 91% seen once, with approximately 0.5% in the top ten. Points on this clone: Its antigen remains unknown. The sample carries other DNA sequences with the same CDR3.

This TCR was recovered from a human donor who received an intestinal transplant. Material: unstimulated CD8+ T cells sorted from spleen or lymph node cells, obtained before intestinal transplant. The rearrangement links TRBV11-2 to TRBJ2-7; possible D gene TRBD2, 6 bases. CDR3 bases: TGTGCCAGCAGCTTAGGGACGGGGGCCTACGAGCAGTACTTC. Its protein product is CASSLGTGAYEQYF.